The rows below give T cell receptor beta chains drawn from one sample of a study of shared clonotypes between healthy human individuals. The table came from immunoSEQ multiplex PCR; TCRdb's copy has only in-frame clones and leaves some out. The sample has millions of clones, 93% seen once. Sequencing used naive CD4+ T cells from PBMCs. These receptors originate from a man between 18 and 29 years old in good health. Some clones in this sample may be carry-over from other donors' samples. Each CDR3 is given with its conserved first and last residue. The D gene is left open where the match is weak. Some rows mark clone size as missing; the rest say once, few, many or name a class of expanded clone.

-,TRBJ2-2,TRBV15,TRBD2,TGTGCCACCAGCAGAGAGGGAGCGGGGGCGAACACCGGGGAGCTGTTTTTT,CATSREGAGANTGELFF
-,TRBJ1-2,TRBV7-9,-,TGTGCCAGCAGCCTCCTCATGGCAGGCCTAGGCTACACCTTC,CASSLLMAGLGYTF
-,TRBJ2-7,TRBV27,-,TGTGCCAGCAGTATGGACAGCTCCTACGAGCAGTACTTC,CASSMDSSYEQYF
-,TRBJ2-7,TRBV7-9,-,TGTGCCAGCAGCCTGAACATGGGCGAGCAGTACTTC,CASSLNMGEQYF
-,TRBJ2-5,TRBV4-1,-,TGCGCCAGCAGCCAAGCCCCGGGTGGGGTGGGGAGACAAGAGACCCAGTACTTC,CASSQAPGGVGRQETQYF
-,TRBJ1-1,TRBV5-1,-,TGCGCCAGCAGCTTACAGGGTGGCACTGAAGCTTTCTTT,CASSLQGGTEAFF
-,TRBJ1-3,TRBV9,-,TGTGCCAGCAGCGTAGATGGAAACACCATATATTTT,CASSVDGNTIYF
-,TRBJ1-1,TRBV28,-,TGTGCCAGCAGTTTTAAACAGCTTCCCCGCAACACTGAAGCTTTCTTT,CASSFKQLPRNTEAFF
-,TRBJ2-7,TRBV6-5,TRBD1,TGTGCCAGCAGTATCCGGGACAGGGCTTTCGACGAGCAGTACTTC,CASSIRDRAFDEQYF
-,TRBJ2-1,TRBV7-2,-,TGTGCCAGCAGCCCAGCTCGGGACACCCCGGGGGAGCAGTTCTTC,CASSPARDTPGEQFF
-,TRBJ2-5,TRBV5-1,-,TGCGCCAGCAGCAGCCAGGGGCAAGAGACCCAGTACTTC,CASSSQGQETQYF
once,TRBJ1-1,TRBV27,-,TGTGCCAGCAGTTTGGTACCTTCCATCACTGAAGCTTTCTTT,CASSLVPSITEAFF
-,TRBJ2-1,TRBV18,-,TGTGCCAGCTCAACAACGGGGGAATACAATGAGCAGTTCTTC,CASSTTGEYNEQFF
-,TRBJ1-2,TRBV4-3,-,TGCGCCAGCAGCCAAGAGGGGGATGGCTACACCTTC,CASSQEGDGYTF
-,TRBJ2-3,TRBV27,TRBD2,TGTGCCAGCAGTCGGCCGGGGACTAGCGGGAGTGATCGGGATACGCAGTATTTT,CASSRPGTSGSDRDTQYF
-,TRBJ2-7,TRBV14,-,TGTGCCAGCAGCCCGGGGGCAGGGGGTACCTACGAGCAGTACTTC,CASSPGAGGTYEQYF
-,TRBJ2-5,TRBV7-2,TRBD1,TGTGCCAGCAGCCCCGGACAGGCAAAGGCCCAGTACTTC,CASSPGQAKAQYF
-,TRBJ1-2,TRBV5-1,-,TGCGCCAGCAGCAAAAATCCTCCGGGACGGAGTAACTATGGCTACACCTTC,CASSKNPPGRSNYGYTF
-,TRBJ2-3,TRBV7-3,-,TGTGCCAGCAGCTTCACAGGGACTAGCACAGATACGCAGTATTTT,CASSFTGTSTDTQYF
-,TRBJ1-5,TRBV6-1,-,TGTGCCAGCAGTGAAGAGGCAGGGGTCAATCAGCCCCAGCATTTT,CASSEEAGVNQPQHF
-,TRBJ2-5,TRBV11-3,-,TGTGCCAGCAGCTTACGGGCTGGAGAAGAGACCCAGTACTTC,CASSLRAGEETQYF
-,TRBJ2-2,TRBV28,TRBD2,TGTGCCAGCACCCCTATAGCGGGAGTGTTTCCGGAGCTGTTTTTT,CASTPIAGVFPELFF
once,TRBJ1-2,TRBV4-3,-,TGCGCCAGCAGCCAAGACCCGGGATTCTATGGCTACACCTTC,CASSQDPGFYGYTF
-,TRBJ2-7,TRBV7-9,-,TGTGCCAGCAGCTTAGCGGACGGGACCAACGAGCAGTACTTC,CASSLADGTNEQYF
-,TRBJ1-1,TRBV5-6,-,TGTGCCAGCAGCTTAGTCCATAGGGTTAACACTGAAGCTTTCTTT,CASSLVHRVNTEAFF
-,TRBJ2-5,TRBV5-4,-,TGTGCCAGCAGGGGGAGTAGGTCTGGCGAGACCCAGTACTTC,CASRGSRSGETQYF
once,TRBJ1-2,TRBV28,-,TGTGCCAGCAGTGTTACGGACGGGACGCTCCATGGCTACACCTTC,CASSVTDGTLHGYTF
-,TRBJ1-1,TRBV5-1,-,TGCGCCAGCAGCTTGTATGAGGGATTAGGCACTGAAGCTTTCTTT,CASSLYEGLGTEAFF
-,TRBJ2-2,TRBV27,-,TGTGCCAGCAAGAGGAACACCGGGGAGCTGTTTTTT,CASKRNTGELFF
-,TRBJ2-6,TRBV18,-,TGTGCCAGCTCACCACTTTCGGGGTTGTTGAGCGGGGCCAACGTCCTGACTTTC,CASSPLSGLLSGANVLTF
-,TRBJ1-3,TRBV27,-,TGTGCCAGCAGTTTTACAAAAGACCCTGGAAACACCATATATTTT,CASSFTKDPGNTIYF
-,TRBJ2-7,TRBV11-3,TRBD2,TGTGCCAGCAGCTTAGGCGGGAGGGCGCGCGAGCAGTACTTC,CASSLGGRAREQYF
-,TRBJ2-5,TRBV7-9,-,TGTGCCAGCAGCTCGATCAGGGATCGAACCCGAGAGACCCAGTACTTC,CASSSIRDRTRETQYF
once,TRBJ1-3,TRBV5-1,-,TGCGCCAGTAGCTTGCCCCCTGGGCCGCCCTCCGGAAACACCATATATTTT,CASSLPPGPPSGNTIYF
-,TRBJ1-2,TRBV4-3,-,TGCGCCAGCAGCCAAGCCAGAACTCGGACCTCCTATGGCTACACCTTC,CASSQARTRTSYGYTF
-,TRBJ2-1,TRBV25-1,TRBD1,TGTGCCAGCAGTGACCGGGACAGGGGGTACAATGAGCAGTTCTTC,CASSDRDRGYNEQFF
-,TRBJ2-7,TRBV5-1,-,TGCGCCAGCAGCTTGCTTACAGGGAGAACGGCCGAGCAGTACTTC,CASSLLTGRTAEQYF
-,TRBJ1-2,TRBV2,-,TGTGCCAGCAGGGCGTTAGGGGGGCGATTCTATGGCTACACCTTC,CASRALGGRFYGYTF
-,TRBJ2-1,TRBV29-1,TRBD2,TGCAGCGTTGGAGACGAAGCGGGAGGCTACAATGAGCAGTTCTTC,CSVGDEAGGYNEQFF
-,TRBJ1-1,TRBV19,-,TGTGCCAGTAGTATATTTTACGGCTTGAACACTGAAGCTTTCTTT,CASSIFYGLNTEAFF
-,TRBJ2-7,TRBV29-1,TRBD2,TGCAGCGTTGAAGGGACTAGCGGGAGGACGTACGAGCAGTACTTC,CSVEGTSGRTYEQYF
-,TRBJ2-1,TRBV28,-,TGTGCCAGCAGTTTCGGTGGCGGGGCGAGCTCCTACAATGAGCAGTTCTTC,CASSFGGGASSYNEQFF
-,TRBJ2-4,TRBV7-3,-,TGTGCCAGCAGTTCGACAGCAGGTGCCAAAAACATTCAGTACTTC,CASSSTAGAKNIQYF
-,TRBJ2-1,TRBV30,TRBD2,TGTGCCTCGGGGCAGGTAGCGGGAGTATCAAATGAGCAGTTCTTC,CASGQVAGVSNEQFF
-,TRBJ2-7,TRBV2,-,TGTGCCAGCAGTGGGCAGGACCTAACCTACGAGCAGTACTTC,CASSGQDLTYEQYF
-,TRBJ1-4,TRBV7-9,-,TGTGCCAGCAGCCCGCAGCGTAATGAAAAACTGTTTTTT,CASSPQRNEKLFF
-,TRBJ1-2,TRBV5-1,TRBD1,TGCGCCAGCTCGTCCTCCGGGACAGGGGATGGCTACACCTTC,CASSSSGTGDGYTF
-,TRBJ1-1,TRBV19,TRBD1,TGTGCCAGTAGTGTGACAGGGGGGGGCACTGAAGCTTTCTTT,CASSVTGGGTEAFF
-,TRBJ1-5,TRBV19,-,TGTGCCAGTAGTATAGGCAATCAGCCCCAGCATTTT,CASSIGNQPQHF
once,TRBJ2-1,TRBV28,TRBD2,TGTGCCACCGTCGGACTAGCGGTGAACAATGAGCAGTTCTTC,CATVGLAVNNEQFF